This T cell receptor (beta chain) was profiled in a study of spatial heterogeneity in lung cancer. On the study more broadly: Sequencing consistently turned up more beta-chain sequences than alpha-chain sequences. On average, each unique TCR and UMI combination appeared more than ten times in raw reads. Study-wide findings and caveats: Follow-up blood showed ubiquitous expanded tumor TCRs less than blood at resection did.

In the library, each TCR cDNA molecule bore its own unique molecular identifier. TCRdb re-analysed the 5' RACE reads in MiXCR, keeping a single row per CDR3 protein. The table records 45,000 to 65,000 distinct CDR3 sequences, roughly 7% of them present only once. About this clonotype itself: Its antigen is as yet unknown.

Trimming removed 7 bases from V and 4 bases from J, with 17 bases in between. This CDR3 has 15 residues. Time point indicated: sample taken at primary tumor resection. Whole RNA from tumor, nontumor lung or frozen PBMC was sequenced unsorted. The material sequenced was PBMCs, taken at surgery. The chain is built from TRBV23-1 and TRBJ2-1; weak D call: TRBD2 (6 bases). TRBV23-1 is treated as an ORF (open reading frame) with a function not yet certain. This clonotype originated in a female donor with early-stage non-small cell lung cancer. In DNA form, the CDR3 reads TGCGCCAGCACCCTTCGACTAGACGGGTACAATGAGCAGTTCTTC. Protein sequence: CASTLRLDGYNEQFF.